The 21 T cell receptor beta chains listed next were all sequenced from one sample in a study of shared clonotypes between healthy human individuals. Libraries were prepared by immunoSEQ multiplex PCR; TCRdb keeps only in-frame clonotypes and omits some of them. This sample carries a few million clones, almost 96% of them seen once, and the ten largest clones take 0.1% to 0.15%. Material: naive CD4+ T cells sorted from blood. The subset denotes: CD45RA+ positively selected. The receptors here all came from a man between 18 and 35 years old in good health.

CDR3 residues: CASSQEGAGQPQHF. The CDR3 region has the DNA TGTGCCAGCAGTCAAGAGGGGGCGGGTCAGCCCCAGCATTTT. V usage is TRBV6-5 and J usage is TRBJ1-5, with 7 bases identical to TRBD1. Germline-derived CDR1 and CDR2 are MNHEY and SVGAGI. The J segment lost 6 bases and the V segment lost 5 bases, leaving 7 bases of the junction unmatched. This CDR3 is built from 14 residues.

This clone was counted a single time. The J gene is TRBJ1-1, the V gene TRBV28; the D gene is possibly TRBD1 (6 bases). Germline CDR1 reads MDHEN; CDR2 reads SYDVKM. The CDR3 sequence is 17 residues long. Trimming shortened V by 2 bases and J by 0 bases, and 16 bases separated the two germline ends. The CDR3 loop reads CASSLDLLEGVNTEAFF. The CDR3 DNA sequence: TGTGCCAGCAGTTTAGATCTTTTGGAGGGGGTGAACACTGAAGCTTTCTTT.

This sequence joins TRBV7-2 and TRBJ1-3; maybe TRBD1 (5 bases). The CDR3 is 15 residues long. Germline CDR1 reads SGHTA; CDR2 reads FQGNSA. The ends were cut back, 0 bases at V and 1 base at J, with 7 bases in the middle. For the CDR3, the DNA is TGTGCCAGCAGCTTAGCGCAGGGATCTGGAAACACCATATATTTT. It codes for CASSLAQGSGNTIYF.

The chain couples TRBV12-5 to TRBJ2-2; 8 nucleotides agree with TRBD1. After removal of 1 base from V and 5 bases from J, the junction contained 3 bases not matched to a gene. Germline V lookup: CDR1 LGHNT, CDR2 FRNRAP. The CDR3 extends over 15 amino acids. The CDR3 DNA reads TGTGCTAGTGGTTTGGGGGACAGGCCGACCGGGGAGCTGTTTTTT. The encoded protein is CASGLGDRPTGELFF.

This sequence joins TRBV6-1 and TRBJ1-1; D unclear. Trimming removed 1 base at V and 10 bases at J, with 10 bases between. Germline V gene sequence: CDR1 MNHNS, CDR2 SASEGT. The CDR3 totals 12 residues. CDR3 DNA: TGTGCCAGCAGTGAAGGGACGGTTTCAGCTTTCTTT. Translation gives CASSEGTVSAFF.

J is TRBJ1-6 and V is TRBV7-2, with a tentative D call TRBD1 (5 bases). Germline V gene lookup returns CDR1 SGHTA and CDR2 FQGNSA. The CDR3 totals 15 residues. V lost 0 bases to trimming and J lost 10 bases, with 13 bases between them. As DNA, the CDR3 is TGTGCCAGCAGCTTAGCCTCCCAGGGCGGATCACCCCTCCACTTT. Translated, it gives CASSLASQGGSPLHF.

J is TRBJ2-7 and V is TRBV18; tentatively, D is TRBD1 or TRBD2 (5 bases each). Trimming pared 4 bases from V and 1 base from J, leaving 11 bases between. CDR3 length: 14 residues. Per germline, CDR1 KGHSH and CDR2 LQKENI. The CDR3 DNA reads TGTGCCAGCTCACAATGGGACGGGTCCTACGAGCAGTACTTC. It yields the protein CASSQWDGSYEQYF.

The chain is built from TRBV30 and TRBJ2-3; no clear D gene. CDR1 and CDR2 from the germline V gene are GTSNPN and SVGIG (reference sequence). Trimming removed 2 bases at V and 6 bases at J, with 15 bases between. This CDR3 region has 14 residues. The CDR3 DNA reads as TGTGCCTGGAGTAAGTTTCTACAACAGGATACGCAGTATTTT. Its translation is CAWSKFLQQDTQYF.

About this clone itself: This same CDR3 is encoded by further DNA sequences in the sample. The V call is TRBV6-1, the J call TRBJ1-5, with 10 bases fitting TRBD1. The germline V gene has CDR1 MNHNS and CDR2 SASEGT. The CDR3 is 14 residues long. V gave up 6 bases and J gave up 4 bases; unmatched junction bases: 3. The CDR3 loop is CASSWGQGNQPQHF. The CDR3 DNA reads as TGTGCCAGCAGCTGGGGACAGGGGAATCAGCCCCAGCATTTT.

The chain combines TRBV10-3 with TRBJ2-7, with TRBD1 identical over 9 bases. The germline gives CDR1 ENHRY, CDR2 SYGVKD. With V trimmed by 0 bases and J by 0 bases, 6 bases remained unmatched. The CDR3 length is 17 residues. CDR3: CAISESATGGNSYEQYF. The CDR3 nucleotides read TGTGCCATCAGTGAGTCAGCAACAGGGGGCAACTCCTACGAGCAGTACTTC.

J is TRBJ2-7 and V is TRBV10-3; D unresolved. Looked up from germline, CDR1 is ENHRY and CDR2 is SYGVKD. V dropped 0 bases and J dropped 5 bases, with 23 bases sitting between them. This CDR3 is 18 amino acids long. The CDR3 sequence: CAISESGFMRGESDEQYF. The CDR3 DNA sequence: TGTGCCATCAGTGAGTCGGGATTTATGCGCGGAGAGAGTGACGAGCAGTACTTC.

The chain employs TRBV29-1 and TRBJ1-1; no reliable D call. CDR1 is SQVTM, CDR2 ANQGSEA, per germline. This CDR3 has 12 residues. Trimming stripped 7 bases from V and 5 bases from J, with 14 bases between. The CDR3 protein is CSGKRGDTEAFF. The CDR3 nucleotides read TGCAGCGGCAAACGCGGGGATACTGAAGCTTTCTTT. The full variable domain, its missing parts supplied by reference TRBV29-1 and TRBJ1-1, is SAVISQKPSRDICQRGTSLTIQCQVDSQVTMMFWYRQQPGQSLTLIATANQGSEATYESGFVIDKFPISRPNLTFSTLTVSNMSPEDSSIYLCSGKRGDTEAFFGQGTRLTVV.

This clone has a single count. The V call is TRBV29-1, the J call TRBJ2-7, with no clear D. V was clipped by 5 bases and J by 5 bases, with 16 bases between them. The CDR3 has 13 residues. Germline V CDR1 and CDR2: SQVTM, ANQGSEA. For the CDR3, the DNA is TGCAGCGTTAAAACGGTCCTCACCCACGAGCAGTACTTC. Residues: CSVKTVLTHEQYF.

The chain links TRBV23-1 to TRBJ2-7, with a tentative D call TRBD2 (6 bases). TRBV23-1 is identified as an open reading frame with a role that is uncertain. V dropped 0 bases and J dropped 8 bases, with 17 bases sitting between them. This CDR3 contains 15 residues. CDR3: CASSQSAHRDLQQYF. CDR3 DNA sequence: TGCGCCAGCAGTCAATCGGCACACCGGGACTTACAGCAGTACTTC.

A remark on this clone: The sample holds other DNA sequences that translate to the same CDR3. The chain uses TRBV7-9 and TRBJ1-5; D is unclear. CDR1 is SEHNR and CDR2 is FQNEAQ in the germline V gene (reference sequence). This CDR3 has 13 residues. V shed 1 base and J shed 7 bases, with 8 bases lying between them. The CDR3 loop is CASSLGGGQPQHF. The CDR3 nucleotides are TGTGCCAGCAGCTTAGGGGGTGGCCAGCCCCAGCATTTT.

In this sample, this clone turned up once. This specimen includes other DNA sequences encoding the same CDR3. The J gene is TRBJ2-1, the V gene TRBV4-3; TRBD2 matches 10 bases. V was pared by 4 bases and J by 4 bases, with 4 bases of the junction left unmatched. CDR1 is LGHNA and CDR2 is YSLEER in the germline V gene. The CDR3 extends over 15 amino acids. CDR3 amino acids: CASSPRTSGYNEQFF. CDR3 in DNA: TGCGCCAGCAGCCCCCGGACTAGCGGATACAATGAGCAGTTCTTC.

V is TRBV5-5 and J is TRBJ1-6; 9 bases agree with TRBD1. The CDR3 extends over 18 amino acids. Germline CDR1 reads SGHKS; CDR2 reads YYEKEE (reference sequence). The V and J ends lost 4 bases and 4 bases, in that order; junction bases with no gene match: 12. The CDR3 protein is CASSMGQGTNIYNSPLHF. CDR3 DNA sequence: TGTGCCAGCAGCATGGGACAGGGAACGAATATTTATAATTCACCCCTCCACTTT.

V usage is TRBV10-3 and J usage is TRBJ2-5; D perhaps matches TRBD2 (5 bases). V lost 4 bases and J 1 base, leaving 16 bases between the germline ends. The CDR3 has 16 residues. Germline V CDR1 and CDR2: ENHRY, SYGVKD. CDR3 sequence reads: CAISVGDSRSQETQYF. In DNA form, the CDR3 reads TGTGCCATCAGTGTGGGAGACTCCCGAAGCCAAGAGACCCAGTACTTC.

This sequence joins TRBV11-2 and TRBJ2-3, with no clear D. In germline, CDR1 is SGHAT, CDR2 FQNNGV. This CDR3 region has 13 residues. With 1 base removed from V and 9 bases from J, the gap between germline ends came to 11 bases. The CDR3 region is CASSLGEVGTQYF. The CDR3 coding sequence is TGTGCCAGCAGCTTAGGAGAAGTGGGAACGCAGTATTTT.

V and J are TRBV5-1 and TRBJ1-3; D is undetermined. The V and J ends lost 5 bases and 0 bases respectively, with 15 bases between them. This CDR3 is built from 16 residues. Germline CDR1 SGHRS, CDR2 YFSETQ. The CDR3 spells CASSPTGVLSGNTIYF. Here the CDR3 DNA reads TGCGCCAGCAGTCCGACCGGGGTCCTCTCTGGAAACACCATATATTTT.

This chain connects TRBV10-3 to TRBJ2-2, with D possibly called TRBD1 or TRBD2 (5 bases each). This CDR3 is built from 15 residues. The germline V gene encodes CDR1 ENHRY and CDR2 SYGVKD. V lost 2 bases and J lost 8, with 15 bases in between. The CDR3 loop is CAISERDAWRGELFF. The DNA of the CDR3 is TGTGCCATCAGTGAGAGGGACGCCTGGAGAGGGGAGCTGTTTTTT.